This T cell receptor beta chain is from a study of CD8 T cells in Susac syndrome. For the study at large: Among sequenced Susac syndrome patients, five or six had active disease and about 8 were in remission.

Trimming left V 1 base short and J 4 bases short, with 7 bases between. The CDR3 runs to 13 residues. Per the germline V gene, CDR1 is SGHDN and CDR2 is FVKESK. cDNA came from roughly 0.47 to 1 ug RNA primed by random hexamers. Amplification of the TCR beta CDR3 was carried out by immunoSEQ multiplex PCR, which spanned a total of 54 Vbeta and 13 Jbeta segments. TCRdb re-called the immunoSEQ multiplex PCR reads with MiXCR, one entry per CDR3 protein. This sample has over 150,000 distinct CDR3 sequences, with 95% to 96% found just once. The TCR was taken from a human donor with Susac syndrome. What was sequenced was CD4+ T cells from PBMCs. This sequence joins TRBV14 and TRBJ1-2; tentatively, D is TRBD1 (5 bases). In DNA form, the CDR3 reads TGTGCCAGCAGCCAAGGGGGCAGCTATGGCTACACCTTC. Protein product: CASSQGGSYGYTF.